These 14 T cell receptor beta chains share one sample of origin, sequenced in a study of T cells in Graves' hyperthyroidism and ophthalmopathy. Amplified TCR beta CDR3 regions derived from RNA transcripts. First-round RT-PCR targeting the TCR CDR3 was performed with the HTBI primer set. MiXCR was run by TCRdb on the multiplex PCR reads, yielding one entry per CDR3 protein. The data show around 490,000 distinct CDR3 sequences, around 20% seen once. Sequenced input: blood. The receptors come from a man aged 40-49 years with Graves' ophthalmopathy.

The V and J genes are TRBV28 and TRBJ1-2; 9 bases are shared with TRBD1. The CDR3 length is 16 residues. With V trimmed by 2 bases and J by 7 bases, 11 bases remained unmatched. In germline, CDR1 is MDHEN, CDR2 SYDVKM. This chain's CDR3 is CASSLPGTGLISGYTF. DNA for the CDR3: TGTGCCAGCAGTTTACCCGGGACAGGGTTGATCTCTGGCTACACCTTC.

This clonotype came up once. This chain uses TRBV3-1 with TRBJ1-1, with D maybe TRBD1 (5 bases). CDR1 is LGHDT, CDR2 YNNKEL, per germline (reference sequence). Trimming left V 4 bases short and J 4 bases short, with 13 bases between. The CDR3 is 14 residues long. The DNA of the CDR3 is TGTGCCAGCAGCCTTATTAGGGGACCCACTGAAGCTTTCTTT. The encoded protein is CASSLIRGPTEAFF.

This clonotype was seen at least ten times. The rearrangement uses TRBV28 and TRBJ1-2, with a possible D match to TRBD1 (6 bases). The CDR3 has 14 amino acids. The V end lost 7 bases, the J end lost 4 bases, and 16 bases lay between the germline ends. Per the germline V gene, CDR1 is MDHEN and CDR2 is SYDVKM. The DNA for the CDR3 is TGTGCCAGCATCCCGGGGGCTATGGTCTATGGCTACACCTTC. This translates into CASIPGAMVYGYTF.

Only one count was recorded for this clonotype. This chain joins TRBV7-9 and TRBJ1-1; TRBD1 matches 7 bases. V lost 1 base and J lost 10; bases outside the gene matches: 12. Per germline, CDR1 SEHNR and CDR2 FQNEAQ (reference sequence). The CDR3 runs to 15 residues. CDR3 bases: TGTGCCAGCAGCTTAGTCGGGGACAGTCTCGGCTCAGCTTTCTTT. This codes for CASSLVGDSLGSAFF.

This clonotype was counted a few times. The V and J genes are TRBV2 and TRBJ2-3, with 9 bases lining up with TRBD2. The V gene end was trimmed by 5 bases and the J gene end by 6 bases; junction bases not matched to a gene: 12. The CDR3 has 16 amino acids. Per the germline V gene, CDR1 is SNHLY and CDR2 is FYNNEI. The CDR3 DNA follows: TGTGCCAGCAGTTACCTAGCGGGGATAATGAGTGATACGCAGTATTTT. This encodes CASSYLAGIMSDTQYF.

In this sample, this clonotype turned up a few times. This chain connects TRBV28 to TRBJ2-7, with D hard to call. Germline V gene lookup returns CDR1 MDHEN and CDR2 SYDVKM. Trimming cost V 5 bases and J 0 bases, with 8 bases left between them. The CDR3 runs to 13 residues. This CDR3 is CASSRRFSYEQYF. In DNA, the CDR3 is TGTGCCAGCAGTCGACGGTTCTCCTACGAGCAGTACTTC.

In this sample, this clonotype turned up a few times. The V and J genes are TRBV7-2 and TRBJ2-3; weak D call: TRBD2 (5 bases). Looked up from germline, CDR1 is SGHTA and CDR2 is FQGNSA. The germline V and J ends were trimmed by 5 bases and 4 bases, with 16 bases remaining between them. The CDR3 consists of 15 residues. The CDR3 nucleotides are TGTGCCAGCAGCCCCCGCCCTCTTAGCGCAGATACGCAGTATTTT. Amino acids: CASSPRPLSADTQYF.

The V call is TRBV9, the J call TRBJ1-2, with a possible D match to TRBD1 (6 bases). V was clipped by 5 bases and J by 4 bases, with 9 bases between them. The germline V gene has CDR1 SGDLS and CDR2 YYNGEE. The CDR3 is 12 amino acids. This CDR3 reads CASSTGAYGYTF. The CDR3 DNA sequence: TGTGCCAGCAGTACGGGGGCCTATGGCTACACCTTC.

The CDR3 DNA reads as TGTGCCAGCAAAACTACGCAGTACCAAGAGACCCAGTACTTC. Its protein is CASKTTQYQETQYF. The chain carries TRBV2 and TRBJ2-5; the D is unclear. Trimming removed 7 bases at V and 0 bases at J, with 12 bases between. This CDR3 spans 14 amino acids. From germline, CDR1 is SNHLY and CDR2 FYNNEI.

This clonotype has more than one count but fewer than ten. Just one base apart from a much larger clone, this may be a read error. The chain couples TRBV2 to TRBJ2-2; 8 bases align to TRBD2. Per the germline V gene, CDR1 is SNHLY and CDR2 is FYNNEI. There are 15 residues in the CDR3. The CDR3 sequence: CASRLAVSNTGEPFF. As DNA, the CDR3 is TGTGCCAGCAGACTAGCGGTCTCGAACACCGGGGAGCCGTTTTTT.

In this sample, this clonotype turned up many times. The chain combines TRBV11-1 with TRBJ2-1; D gene unclear. CDR1 is SGHAT and CDR2 is FQDESV in the germline V gene (reference sequence). The CDR3 is 15 amino acids. Deletions cut 9 bases from V and 0 bases from J, with 15 bases between. As DNA, the CDR3 is TGTGCCAGTTCTCCTCGCGTCAGCTCCTACAATGAGCAGTTCTTC. This gives the protein CASSPRVSSYNEQFF.

V gene TRBV7-9 combines with J gene TRBJ1-5, with D tentatively TRBD1 (6 bases). Per germline, CDR1 SEHNR and CDR2 FQNEAQ (reference sequence). Trimming took 4 bases from V and 4 from J, leaving 17 bases between them. The CDR3 covers 16 residues. CDR3 bases: TGTGCCAGCAGCTCACTTCAGGGGCCTAGTAATCAGCCCCAGCATTTT. Its translation: CASSSLQGPSNQPQHF.

This rearrangement joins TRBV27 to TRBJ1-6, with a possible D match to TRBD1 (6 bases). In germline, CDR1 is MNHEY, CDR2 SMNVEV (reference sequence). Between the trimmed V and J ends, which lost 6 bases and 8 bases, there was a span of 17 bases. This CDR3 has 15 residues. The CDR3 protein is CASRTWTVVYSPLHF. The CDR3 DNA reads TGTGCCAGCAGGACTTGGACAGTAGTATATTCACCCCTCCACTTT.

This clonotype was detected ten times or more. The CDR3 DNA sequence: TGTGCCAGCATCACGTGGGGTTTGGGGGGGACCAATGAGCAGTTCTTC. Translated: CASITWGLGGTNEQFF. The V and J genes are TRBV28 and TRBJ2-1; TRBD2 aligns across 7 bases. CDR3 length: 16 residues. Germline CDR1 reads MDHEN; CDR2 reads SYDVKM. Trimming removed 7 bases from V and 6 bases from J; junction bases left unmatched: 15.